These T cell receptor beta chains were read from a single sample in a study of CD8 T cells in ankylosing spondylitis. TCRdb itself ran the 5' RACE reads through MiXCR, one entry per CDR3 protein. The sample has a few hundred thousand distinct CDR3 sequences, 15% to 20% seen once. The sequenced sample was blood, either unsorted or a sorted T cell fraction (not recorded which). These receptors were obtained from a male donor with ankylosing spondylitis. Both conserved end residues are part of each CDR3. The order of the fields is CDR3 protein, CDR3 DNA, V gene, clone size, J gene, D gene. A D gene is named only where the DNA matches it firmly. Size is stated for part of the rows, as once, few or many counts, or as a class when the clone is expanded.

CDR3 protein: CSARFRHNSGNTIYF
CDR3 DNA: TGCAGTGCTAGATTTAGACACAACTCTGGAAACACCATATATTTT
V gene: TRBV20-1
clone size: NA
J gene: TRBJ1-3
D gene: NA

CDR3 protein: CASSLGGGTGLYTQYF
CDR3 DNA: TGTGCCAGCAGCTTAGGAGGAGGGACAGGACTTTATACGCAGTATTTT
V gene: TRBV7-8
clone size: NA
J gene: TRBJ2-3
D gene: TRBD1

CDR3 protein: CSVEGGTGGNEQYF
CDR3 DNA: TGCAGCGTTGAAGGGGGGACAGGCGGGAACGAGCAGTACTTC
V gene: TRBV29-1
clone size: NA
J gene: TRBJ2-7
D gene: TRBD1

CDR3 protein: CASSLLEYNEQFF
CDR3 DNA: TGTGCCAGCAGCTTGTTGGAGTACAATGAGCAGTTCTTC
V gene: TRBV11-1
clone size: few
J gene: TRBJ2-1
D gene: NA

CDR3 protein: CASSTWTSGRASIVGTQYF
CDR3 DNA: TGTGCCAGCAGTACGTGGACTAGCGGGAGGGCCTCTATTGTTGGGACCCAGTACTTC
V gene: TRBV28
clone size: few
J gene: TRBJ2-5
D gene: TRBD2

CDR3 protein: CSARRANTGELFF
CDR3 DNA: TGCAGCGCCAGGAGGGCCAACACCGGGGAGCTGTTTTTT
V gene: TRBV29-1
clone size: many
J gene: TRBJ2-2
D gene: NA

CDR3 protein: CASTVLAALGNEQFF
CDR3 DNA: TGTGCCAGCACAGTACTAGCGGCCCTCGGCAATGAGCAGTTCTTC
V gene: TRBV2
clone size: NA
J gene: TRBJ2-1
D gene: TRBD2

CDR3 protein: CASSLEWGTRETQYF
CDR3 DNA: TGTGCCAGCAGTTTAGAGTGGGGGACCCGGGAGACCCAGTACTTC
V gene: TRBV12-3/TRBV12-4
clone size: NA
J gene: TRBJ2-5
D gene: NA

CDR3 protein: CASSLTQTSALTDTQYF
CDR3 DNA: TGTGCCAGCAGCTTAACCCAGACTAGCGCTCTCACAGATACGCAGTATTTT
V gene: TRBV11-2
clone size: few
J gene: TRBJ2-3
D gene: TRBD2

CDR3 protein: CASSLGHLYEQYF
CDR3 DNA: TGTGCCAGCAGTTTAGGACACCTCTACGAGCAGTACTTC
V gene: TRBV12-3/TRBV12-4
clone size: many
J gene: TRBJ2-7
D gene: NA

CDR3 protein: CASSPRDRGRTDTQYF
CDR3 DNA: TGTGCCAGCAGCCCCCGGGACAGGGGGCGCACAGATACGCAGTATTTT
V gene: TRBV7-6
clone size: NA
J gene: TRBJ2-3
D gene: TRBD1

CDR3 protein: CSVLSSSSYEQYF
CDR3 DNA: TGCAGCGTTTTAAGTTCTAGCTCCTACGAGCAGTACTTC
V gene: TRBV29-1
clone size: medium-sized
J gene: TRBJ2-7
D gene: NA

CDR3 protein: CASSQEASGSISYNEQFF
CDR3 DNA: TGCGCCAGCAGCCAAGAAGCTAGCGGGAGCATCTCCTACAATGAGCAGTTCTTC
V gene: TRBV4-3
clone size: NA
J gene: TRBJ2-1
D gene: TRBD2

CDR3 protein: CASSSSLAGGLYNEQFF
CDR3 DNA: TGTGCCAGTAGTTCCTCCCTAGCGGGGGGGCTGTACAATGAGCAGTTCTTC
V gene: TRBV19
clone size: NA
J gene: TRBJ2-1
D gene: TRBD2

CDR3 protein: CASSLEGVVGAFGTDTQYF
CDR3 DNA: TGCGCCAGCAGCTTGGAGGGGGTTGTTGGAGCTTTCGGCACAGATACGCAGTATTTT
V gene: TRBV5-1
clone size: few
J gene: TRBJ2-3
D gene: NA

CDR3 protein: CASSPMDRNTEAFF
CDR3 DNA: TGTGCCAGTAGTCCCATGGACAGGAACACTGAAGCTTTCTTT
V gene: TRBV19
clone size: NA
J gene: TRBJ1-1
D gene: NA

CDR3 protein: CASSLRPISGGHTDTQYF
CDR3 DNA: TGTGCCAGCAGTTTACGTCCGATCAGCGGGGGGCACACAGATACGCAGTATTTT
V gene: TRBV27
clone size: few
J gene: TRBJ2-3
D gene: TRBD2

CDR3 protein: CASSQGAGGEKLFF
CDR3 DNA: TGTGCCAGCAGCCAAGGGGCAGGGGGCGAAAAACTGTTTTTT
V gene: TRBV4-2
clone size: NA
J gene: TRBJ1-4
D gene: TRBD1

CDR3 protein: CAIRDSSQETQYF
CDR3 DNA: TGTGCCATCAGGGACAGCTCACAAGAGACCCAGTACTTC
V gene: TRBV10-3
clone size: few
J gene: TRBJ2-5
D gene: NA

CDR3 protein: CASSEGTAFF
CDR3 DNA: TGTGCCAGCAGTGAGGGGACGGCTTTCTTT
V gene: TRBV6-1
clone size: few
J gene: TRBJ1-1
D gene: NA

CDR3 protein: CASAQWGTEAFF
CDR3 DNA: TGTGCCAGCGCTCAGTGGGGGACTGAAGCTTTCTTT
V gene: TRBV12-3/TRBV12-4
clone size: many
J gene: TRBJ1-1
D gene: NA

CDR3 protein: CASSLPGAVGGYTF
CDR3 DNA: TGTGCCAGCAGCTTACCCGGAGCCGTAGGTGGCTACACCTTC
V gene: TRBV7-9
clone size: few
J gene: TRBJ1-2
D gene: NA

CDR3 protein: CASSQPALGLAGGTDTQYF
CDR3 DNA: TGCGCCAGCAGCCAACCTGCCCTCGGCCTAGCGGGGGGCACAGATACGCAGTATTTT
V gene: TRBV4-1
clone size: NA
J gene: TRBJ2-3
D gene: TRBD2

CDR3 protein: CASSLLAGSYEQYF
CDR3 DNA: TGTGCCAGCAGTCTCTTGGCAGGGAGCTACGAGCAGTACTTC
V gene: TRBV28
clone size: many
J gene: TRBJ2-7
D gene: NA

CDR3 protein: CASSYAPSYEQYF
CDR3 DNA: TGTGCCAGCAGTTACGCTCCTTCCTACGAGCAGTACTTC
V gene: TRBV6-2/TRBV6-3
clone size: few
J gene: TRBJ2-7
D gene: NA

CDR3 protein: CASTATGNTIYF
CDR3 DNA: TGTGCCAGTACGGCAACTGGAAACACCATATATTTT
V gene: TRBV19
clone size: few
J gene: TRBJ1-3
D gene: NA

CDR3 protein: CASRLGVTYEQYF
CDR3 DNA: TGCGCCAGCAGGCTGGGGGTTACCTACGAGCAGTACTTC
V gene: TRBV5-1
clone size: few
J gene: TRBJ2-7
D gene: NA

CDR3 protein: CASSRTAYNEQFF
CDR3 DNA: TGTGCCAGCAGTCGGACAGCCTACAATGAGCAGTTCTTC
V gene: TRBV12-3/TRBV12-4
clone size: few
J gene: TRBJ2-1
D gene: NA

CDR3 protein: CASSVFSGTRDTDTQYF
CDR3 DNA: TGTGCCAGCAGCGTATTCTCCGGGACTAGAGACACAGATACGCAGTATTTT
V gene: TRBV7-9
clone size: NA
J gene: TRBJ2-3
D gene: TRBD2

CDR3 protein: CASSLGPSTNEKLFF
CDR3 DNA: TGTGCCAGCAGCTTAGGTCCTTCAACTAATGAAAAACTGTTTTTT
V gene: TRBV7-2
clone size: few
J gene: TRBJ1-4
D gene: NA

CDR3 protein: CSVGIMGHEQYF
CDR3 DNA: TGCAGCGTTGGGATTATGGGGCACGAGCAGTACTTC
V gene: TRBV29-1
clone size: many
J gene: TRBJ2-7
D gene: NA

CDR3 protein: CASSFGAFTDTQYF
CDR3 DNA: TGTGCCAGCAGCTTCGGGGCTTTCACAGATACGCAGTATTTT
V gene: TRBV7-8
clone size: few
J gene: TRBJ2-3
D gene: NA

CDR3 protein: CASTRPQGLNTEAFF
CDR3 DNA: TGTGCCAGCACCCGTCCCCAGGGGTTGAACACTGAAGCTTTCTTT
V gene: TRBV12-3/TRBV12-4
clone size: NA
J gene: TRBJ1-1
D gene: NA

CDR3 protein: CASSMEPPGQPQHF
CDR3 DNA: TGTGCCAGCAGCATGGAACCGCCCGGTCAGCCCCAGCATTTT
V gene: TRBV7-2
clone size: NA
J gene: TRBJ1-5
D gene: NA

CDR3 protein: CASSLSSGGDYNEQFF
CDR3 DNA: TGTGCCAGCAGCTTAAGTAGCGGGGGGGATTACAATGAGCAGTTCTTC
V gene: TRBV7-3
clone size: NA
J gene: TRBJ2-1
D gene: TRBD2

CDR3 protein: CASSYPPTEAFF
CDR3 DNA: TGTGCCAGCAGTTACCCCCCCACTGAAGCTTTCTTT
V gene: TRBV6-2/TRBV6-3
clone size: few
J gene: TRBJ1-1
D gene: NA

CDR3 protein: CASSQGSPVVYEQYF
CDR3 DNA: TGCGCCAGCAGCCAGGGCTCCCCCGTTGTCTACGAGCAGTACTTC
V gene: TRBV4-1
clone size: NA
J gene: TRBJ2-7
D gene: NA

CDR3 protein: CASSRGRGSETQYF
CDR3 DNA: TGTGCCAGCAGTCGAGGGAGGGGATCTGAGACCCAGTACTTC
V gene: TRBV6-1
clone size: NA
J gene: TRBJ2-5
D gene: TRBD2

CDR3 protein: CASSLTRYNEQFF
CDR3 DNA: TGTGCCAGCAGCTTAACTAGGTACAATGAGCAGTTCTTC
V gene: TRBV5-6
clone size: few
J gene: TRBJ2-1
D gene: NA

CDR3 protein: CASSPASQYEQYF
CDR3 DNA: TGTGCCAGCAGCCCTGCCTCCCAATACGAGCAGTACTTC
V gene: TRBV7-8
clone size: few
J gene: TRBJ2-7
D gene: NA

CDR3 protein: CASSWTGPDYEQYF
CDR3 DNA: TGCGCCAGCAGCTGGACAGGGCCGGACTACGAGCAGTACTTC
V gene: TRBV5-1
clone size: few
J gene: TRBJ2-7
D gene: TRBD1

CDR3 protein: CASSASTVMNTEAFF
CDR3 DNA: TGTGCCAGCAGCGCATCGACAGTTATGAACACTGAAGCTTTCTTT
V gene: TRBV9
clone size: many
J gene: TRBJ1-1
D gene: NA

CDR3 protein: CASSSDRSGEQFF
CDR3 DNA: TGTGCCAGCAGTTCGGACCGATCAGGGGAGCAGTTCTTC
V gene: TRBV11-2
clone size: few
J gene: TRBJ2-1
D gene: NA

CDR3 protein: CSARDRFGQGLVGELFF
CDR3 DNA: TGCAGTGCTAGAGATCGTTTTGGGCAGGGGCTGGTCGGGGAGCTGTTTTTT
V gene: TRBV20-1
clone size: NA
J gene: TRBJ2-2
D gene: NA

CDR3 protein: CASSIRLAGGLPYNEQFF
CDR3 DNA: TGTGCCAGTAGTATCAGACTAGCGGGAGGACTTCCCTACAATGAGCAGTTCTTC
V gene: TRBV19
clone size: NA
J gene: TRBJ2-1
D gene: TRBD2

CDR3 protein: CASSQGGVVYNEQFF
CDR3 DNA: TGTGCCAGCAGCCAAGGGGGGGTAGTATACAATGAGCAGTTCTTC
V gene: TRBV3-1
clone size: NA
J gene: TRBJ2-1
D gene: NA

CDR3 protein: CASSPRTSGGATDTQYF
CDR3 DNA: TGTGCCAGCAGCCCACGGACTAGCGGGGGGGCCACAGATACGCAGTATTTT
V gene: TRBV4-2
clone size: many
J gene: TRBJ2-3
D gene: TRBD2

CDR3 protein: CASRGSGNTEAFF
CDR3 DNA: TGTGCCAGCAGGGGATCAGGGAACACTGAAGCTTTCTTT
V gene: TRBV12-3/TRBV12-4
clone size: NA
J gene: TRBJ1-1
D gene: NA

CDR3 protein: CASSQGTPAVYGYTF
CDR3 DNA: TGCGCCAGCAGCCAAGGAACCCCCGCCGTGTATGGCTACACCTTC
V gene: TRBV4-1
clone size: few
J gene: TRBJ1-2
D gene: NA